This entry is about one T cell receptor beta chain. Its antigen is currently not known. No much larger clone exists at a distance of one base, and base qualities are not known. This specimen belongs to a study of shared clonotypes between healthy human individuals (dated by TCRdb to the early 2020s). For context, the study as a whole: The cohort comprised two women and a few men aged 18 to 49 years. To increase sequencing depth and limit assay-specific biases, TCR repertoire library preparation and sequencing were carried out by different laboratories using diverse techniques. Between about 0.9 and 9 billion PBMCs per donor were obtained by leukapheresis. Per donor, three plates each were used for CD4 naive and CD4 memory, two for CD8 naive, and one for CD8 memory. Blood TCR repertoires of about 5 healthy adults were deeply sequenced to estimate repertoire size and the extent of clonotype sharing between individuals.

The donors were healthy, HIV-negative adults who had no recently reported acute infections or vaccinations. All donors were Caucasian adults living in Nashville, Tennessee, USA. CD4+ T cells were enriched by magnetic negative selection, after which naive cells were positively selected on CD45RA and the negative fraction was taken as the memory subset. Blood was collected by leukapheresis, and PBMCs were isolated by Ficoll-Histopaque density gradient centrifugation and then cryopreserved in liquid nitrogen vapor phase. Analytical flow cytometry was used to check the purity and quantity of each magnetically sorted T cell population. Each sorted fraction had its genomic DNA isolated and then quantified by UV absorbance on a Nanodrop 2000c. TCR CDR3 regions were amplified from genomic DNA by multiplex PCR using the deep immunoSEQ assay. Genomic DNA extracted from each cell subset was distributed evenly over all wells of several immunoSEQ 96-well plates, and each plate served as one replicate. For sorted subsets, 150 to 250 ng genomic DNA, equal to 30,000 or so T cell genomes, was loaded into each replicate PCR. Purified libraries were quantified with a Qubit 3.0 fluorometer, sized on a Bioanalyzer 2100, and re-quantified with the KAPA Library Quantification kit. A separate single-read 150-cycle Illumina NextSeq 550 flow cell was used to sequence each immunoSEQ 96-well plate. For the original study's pipeline: Because only junctional sequences without quality scores were contained in the immunoSEQ output, filtering matching that applied to full-length reads could not be performed. To assign V/J genes and CDR3, sequences were annotated against IMGT germline references using PyIR, a Python wrapper for IgBLAST v1.9. Reads were filtered out if the reads had weak V/J assignments (E-value above 1e-6), no CDR3, stop codons, out-of-frame junctions, or ambiguous translated residues. A V3J clonotype was defined by an identical inferred V gene, J gene, and CDR3 amino acid sequence. Percentage overlap between repertoires was calculated by dividing the number of shared unique clonotypes by the size of the smaller repertoire. Three approaches were used to assess repertoire richness: RTK rarefaction, the Chao1 estimator, and Recon v2.1 estimates of unobserved clonotypes. Generation probabilities were computed with OLGA for all TCRbeta clonotypes obtained by the gDNA method from several donors. In TCRdb, the immuneACCESS table is reduced to in-frame sequences with V and J assigned. These tables do not hold every clone; where another copy was compared, an unresolved V gene accounts for under half, and the others remain unexplained. V and J calls and clone size are copied from that table; D and trimming were computed from the DNA. In this sample the table shows about 1.4 million clones, 96% of which occur a single time. The top ten clonotypes cover about 1.2% of the sample.

The CDR3 holds 11 amino acids from the cysteine to the phenylalanine. Only CDR3 DNA remains: 33 bases, in frame from the first base. CDR1 and CDR2 were assigned from the germline V gene as MDHEN and SYDVKM. Trimming costs V 6 bases and J 5 bases, and their ends lie 8 bases apart. The paper's findings and limits, for the study overall: Naive subsets generally had larger estimated clonotype richness than memory subsets did. Because the study included a small number of donors, the genetic and exposure-history diversity represented was limited. Pairwise subsampling led to the expectation that sequencing depth would affect the degree of clonotype sharing among donors. Sharing across several donors was observed for around 5% of naive CD4, 3.5% of naive CD8, over 2% of memory CD4, and roughly 0.4% of memory CD8 clonotypes. Compared with non-shared clonotypes, the clonotypes found in all four sorted-subset donors had higher generation probabilities. Even with the large sequencing depth, rarefaction of the sorted-subset datasets indicated that sequencing was incomplete. Sampling was limited to blood, and TCR repertoires in tissue likely differ from TCR repertoires in blood.

Sequenced input: naive CD4+ T cells sorted from blood. This specimen's cell subset or site label, per the study, means: CD45RA+ positively selected. The sequence was obtained from a man between 25 and 39 years old in good health. This chain is built from TRBV28 and TRBJ2-7, and possibly TRBD2, on 6 matching bases. CDR3 protein: CASRTSNEQYF. The sequence in DNA is TGTGCCAGCAGAACTAGCAACGAGCAGTACTTC. Reference TRBV28 and TRBJ2-7 proteins supply the regions before and after the CDR3; the full variable domain is: DVKVTQSSRYLVKRTGEKVFLECVQDMDHENMFWYRQDPGLGLRLIYFSYDVKMKEKGDIPEGYSVSREKKERFSLILESASTNQTSMYLCASRTSNEQYFGPGTRLTVT.